This T cell receptor beta chain was identified in a study of T-cell reconstitution after alpha-beta-depleted transplantation in children. Study conclusions and caveats: It was reported that alpha-beta T cells came from several hundred expanded graft clones (about two months after transplant). When one year had passed after transplant, most T-cell counts and diversity came from newly produced T cells.

Many counts were recorded for this clonotype. The antigen remains unidentified. CDR1 MDHEN and CDR2 SYDVKM come from the germline V gene. CDR3 length: 13 amino acids. V dropped 7 bases and J dropped 2 bases, with 8 bases sitting between them. Preparation of the TCRbeta library was carried out with unique molecular identifiers. From the PCR reads, TCRdb called clonotypes with MiXCR, one entry per CDR3 protein. The sample comprises about 490,000 distinct CDR3 sequences, roughly a tenth of which are singletons, and 2% to 2.5% rests with the top ten. The genes are TRBV28 and TRBJ2-2; D unresolved. This receptor was obtained from a child aged 2-15 years with inherited bone marrow failure, due to receive a stem cell transplant. Here the sequenced sample was PBMCs, taken before TCRalphabeta/CD19-depleted stem cell transplant. The CDR3: CASTLANTGELFF. CDR3 sequence (DNA): TGTGCCAGCACCCTGGCCAACACCGGGGAGCTGTTTTTT.